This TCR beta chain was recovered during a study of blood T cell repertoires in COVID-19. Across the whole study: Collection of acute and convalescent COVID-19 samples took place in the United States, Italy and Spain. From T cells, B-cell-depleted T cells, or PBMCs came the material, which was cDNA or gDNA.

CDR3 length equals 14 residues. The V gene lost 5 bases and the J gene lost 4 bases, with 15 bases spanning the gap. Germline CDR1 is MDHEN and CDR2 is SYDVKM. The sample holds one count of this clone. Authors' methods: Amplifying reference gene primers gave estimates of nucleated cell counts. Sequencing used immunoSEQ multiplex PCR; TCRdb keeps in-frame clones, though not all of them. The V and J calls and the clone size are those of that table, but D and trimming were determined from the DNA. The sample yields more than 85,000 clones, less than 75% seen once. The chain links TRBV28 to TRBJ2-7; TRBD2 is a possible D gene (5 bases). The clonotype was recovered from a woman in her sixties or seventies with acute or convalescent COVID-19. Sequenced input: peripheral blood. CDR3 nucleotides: TGTGCCAGCAGTAGCGCGGGCAGCCGGTACGAGCAGTACTTC. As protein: CASSSAGSRYEQYF.